These 29 T cell receptor beta chains share one sample of origin, sequenced in a study of blood T cell repertoires in COVID-19 (dated by TCRdb to about 2020). Libraries were prepared through the immunoSEQ multiplex PCR assay. This is the immuneACCESS table as TCRdb keeps it, with only in-frame sequences that have V and J called. A part of the clones is gone; compared with another copy, unresolved V genes explain less than half, and the rest is unexplained. This sample lists about 44,000 clones; roughly 84% were detected once. The top ten hold around 4.2% of the sample. Source material: peripheral blood. The origin of the receptors is a woman in her seventies with acute or convalescent COVID-19.

The rearrangement uses TRBV4-1 and TRBJ2-7, with 11 bases fitting TRBD1. After removal of 0 bases from V and 1 base from J, the junction contained 2 bases not matched to a gene. Germline-derived CDR1 and CDR2 are MGHRA and YSYEKL. The CDR3 spans 16 residues. The CDR3 here is CASSQDGDRGSYEQYF. Here the CDR3 DNA reads TGCGCCAGCAGCCAAGATGGGGACAGGGGGTCCTACGAGCAGTACTTC.

J is TRBJ2-7 and V is TRBV7-8; 10 nucleotides line up with TRBD2. Germline-derived CDR1 and CDR2 are SGHVS and FQNEAQ. V shed 2 bases and J 3 bases; nucleotides not matched to a gene: 10. The CDR3 has 17 residues. The CDR3 reads CASSLFKGLAGDYEQYF. CDR3 DNA: TGTGCCAGCAGCTTATTCAAGGGGCTAGCGGGAGACTACGAGCAGTACTTC.

The V call is TRBV2, the J call TRBJ2-3; 9 nucleotides match TRBD2. Trimming removed 3 bases from V and 2 bases from J; junction bases left unmatched: 18. The CDR3 spans 20 residues. Germline V CDR1 and CDR2: SNHLY, FYNNEI. CDR3 nucleotide sequence: TGTGCCAGCAGTGACAGTCCCCGGCTAGCGGGAAAAACCTACACAGATACGCAGTATTTT. This gives the protein CASSDSPRLAGKTYTDTQYF. The variable domain in full, with the rest retrieved from reference TRBV2 and TRBJ2-3, is EPEVTQTPSHQVTQMGQEVILRCVPISNHLYFYWYRQILGQKVEFLVSFYNNEISEKSEIFDDQFSVERPDGSNFTLKIRSTKLEDSAMYFCASSDSPRLAGKTYTDTQYFGPGTRLTVL.

This chain links TRBV4-1 with TRBJ2-7, with 8 bases identical to TRBD2. Germline CDR1 reads MGHRA; CDR2 reads YSYEKL. The ends lost 0 bases at V and 3 bases at J; junction bases unmatched: 4. The CDR3 is 15 residues long. The CDR3, as DNA: TGCGCCAGCAGCCAAGAGGGGACTAGGAGCTACGAGCAGTACTTC. Translation gives CASSQEGTRSYEQYF.

CDR3 bases: TGTGCCAGTAGTATGAAGACACCCTTGAACACCGGGGAGCTGTTTTTT. It specifies CASSMKTPLNTGELFF. This chain uses TRBV19 with TRBJ2-2; D remains unclear. The CDR3 totals 16 residues. Per germline, CDR1 LNHDA and CDR2 SQIVND (reference sequence). The ends were cut back, 3 bases at V and 1 base at J, with 12 bases in the middle. The full variable domain, with the rest looked up from reference TRBV19 and TRBJ2-2, is DGGITQSPKYLFRKEGQNVTLSCEQNLNHDAMYWYRQDPGQGLRLIYYSQIVNDFQKGDIAEGYSVSREKKESFPLTVTSAQKNPTAFYLCASSMKTPLNTGELFFGEGSRLTVL.

This chain connects TRBV19 to TRBJ2-1; 8 bases agree with TRBD2. Unmatched junction bases numbered 7, after V lost 8 bases and J lost 4 bases. This CDR3 contains 14 residues. Per germline, CDR1 LNHDA and CDR2 SQIVND (reference sequence). The DNA for the CDR3 is TGTGCCAGTCACATAGCGGGATTATACAATGAGCAGTTCTTC. It specifies CASHIAGLYNEQFF.

The J gene is TRBJ2-7, the V gene TRBV10-2; 7 nucleotides align to TRBD2. The V gene's germline CDR1 is WSHSY and CDR2 SAAADI. CDR3 length: 14 residues. V lost 6 bases and J lost 2; bases outside the gene matches: 7. CDR3 sequence reads: CASRSGVGAYEQYF. The CDR3, as DNA: TGCGCCAGCAGGAGCGGGGTGGGAGCCTACGAGCAGTACTTC.

This sequence joins TRBV5-1 and TRBJ2-1, with TRBD2 matching 11 bases. The CDR3 runs 16 residues. The trim removed 0 bases at V and 6 bases at J, leaving 5 bases unmatched. Looked up from germline, CDR1 is SGHRS and CDR2 is YFSETQ. CDR3: CASSLDSGTSGNEQFF. For the CDR3, the DNA is TGCGCCAGCAGCTTGGATTCCGGGACTAGCGGCAATGAGCAGTTCTTC.

The chain uses TRBV6-1 and TRBJ1-2; 10 positions match TRBD1. The germline CDR1 and CDR2 sequences are MNHNS and SASEGT. After removal of 4 bases from V and 8 bases from J, the junction contained 13 bases not matched to a gene. This CDR3 contains 16 residues. The CDR3 here is CASSAFPGQGISGYTF. CDR3 sequence (DNA): TGTGCCAGCAGTGCGTTCCCGGGACAGGGGATTTCGGGCTACACCTTC.

There are a few counts of this clone. V gene TRBV9 combines with J gene TRBJ2-1; 12 bases map to TRBD2. Losses at the gene ends were 2 bases for V and 9 bases for J; bases not matched to a gene: 6. CDR1 SGDLS and CDR2 YYNGEE come from the germline V gene. The CDR3 consists of 15 residues. The CDR3 is CASSVSSGRDGEQFF. The CDR3 DNA sequence: TGTGCCAGCAGCGTCTCTAGCGGGAGGGACGGTGAGCAGTTCTTC.

This chain connects TRBV12-5 to TRBJ1-1; 9 bases line up with TRBD1. V dropped 0 bases and J dropped 7; count of bases not matched to a gene: 6. This CDR3 spans 15 amino acids. Germline V gene sequence: CDR1 LGHNT, CDR2 FRNRAP. The chain's CDR3 is CASGLVSGTGFEAFF. The CDR3 bases are TGTGCTAGTGGTTTGGTGAGCGGGACAGGGTTTGAAGCTTTCTTT.

The gene calls are TRBV6-5 and TRBJ1-1; D perhaps matches TRBD1 (5 bases). The germline V gene has CDR1 MNHEY and CDR2 SVGAGI. The CDR3 is 12 amino acids. Trimming removed 5 bases from V and 5 bases from J, with 9 bases in between. The CDR3 here is CASSKRGTEAFF. The CDR3 DNA reads as TGTGCCAGCAGTAAACGGGGGACTGAAGCTTTCTTT.

The V call is TRBV6-1, the J call TRBJ2-3; D is possibly TRBD2 (7 bases). Germline CDR1 MNHNS, CDR2 SASEGT. V was clipped by 4 bases and J by 4 bases, with 18 bases between them. The CDR3 contains 16 residues. The chain's CDR3 is CASSGSWGGAPDTQYF. The CDR3 DNA follows: TGTGCCAGCAGTGGGAGTTGGGGGGGCGCCCCAGATACGCAGTATTTT.

The chain's CDR3 is CASSPGQTGWTQYF. The DNA for the CDR3 is TGTGCCAGCTCACCCGGGCAGACAGGGTGGACCCAGTACTTC. The gene calls are TRBV18 and TRBJ2-5; 7 nucleotides line up with TRBD1. The CDR3 is 14 amino acids. Per the germline V gene, CDR1 is KGHSH and CDR2 is LQKENI. After removal of 3 bases from V and 7 bases from J, the junction contained 8 bases not matched to a gene.

The gene calls are TRBV15 and TRBJ2-2; a weak D match, TRBD1 (5 bases). The germline V gene has CDR1 LNHNV and CDR2 YYDKDF (reference sequence). The CDR3 is made up of 14 amino acids. Trimming cost V 7 bases and J 7 bases, with 16 bases left between them. The CDR3 sequence is CATKPGARGGELFF. In DNA, the CDR3 is TGTGCCACCAAGCCTGGGGCCCGAGGCGGGGAGCTGTTTTTT.

The rearrangement uses TRBV15 and TRBJ2-5; no definite D call. CDR1 and CDR2 from the germline V gene are LNHNV and YYDKDF (reference sequence). This CDR3 spans 13 amino acids. The V end was cut by 0 bases, the J end by 2 bases, with 4 bases between. The CDR3 bases are TGTGCCACCAGCAGAGACCTACAAGAGACCCAGTACTTC. Translation gives CATSRDLQETQYF.

As DNA, the CDR3 is TGCGCCAGCAGTAGCCAAAGCTCCTACAATGAGCAGTTCTTC. It translates to CASSSQSSYNEQFF. J is TRBJ2-1 and V is TRBV10-1; D remains unclear. This CDR3 spans 14 amino acids. Germline V CDR1 and CDR2: WNHNN, SYGVQD (reference sequence). The ends were cut back, 5 bases at V and 0 bases at J, with 8 bases in the middle.

A few counts support this clone. The V and J genes are TRBV27 and TRBJ1-1; 9 bases are a match to TRBD1. Germline V gene sequence: CDR1 MNHEY, CDR2 SMNVEV (reference sequence). With V trimmed by 6 bases and J by 5 bases, 7 bases remained unmatched. The CDR3 is made up of 14 amino acids. CDR3 sequence reads: CASSSRQGGTEAFF. Written as DNA, the CDR3 is TGTGCCAGCAGCTCTCGACAGGGGGGGACTGAAGCTTTCTTT.

The rearrangement uses TRBV25-1 and TRBJ2-5; maybe TRBD2 (5 bases). The CDR3 runs 13 residues. Trimming removed 1 base at V and 5 bases at J, with 8 bases between. Germline-derived CDR1 and CDR2 are MGHDK and SYGVNS. This CDR3 reads CASSEFRGETQYF. The CDR3 coding sequence is TGTGCCAGCAGTGAATTCAGAGGGGAGACCCAGTACTTC. Full variable domain (remainder filled in from reference TRBV25-1 and TRBJ2-5): EADIYQTPRYLVIGTGKKITLECSQTMGHDKMYWYQQDPGMELHLIHYSYGVNSTEKGDLSSESTVSRIRTEHFPLTLESARPSHTSQYLCASSEFRGETQYFGPGTRLLVL.

The rearrangement uses TRBV28 and TRBJ2-5; D perhaps matches TRBD2 (6 bases). The V end lost 7 bases, the J end lost 1 base, and 13 bases lay between the germline ends. The CDR3 is 14 amino acids. Germline V gives CDR1 MDHEN, CDR2 SYDVKM. CDR3 coding DNA: TGTGCCAGCACCTTTAGCGGACCCCAAGAGACCCAGTACTTC. This sequence encodes CASTFSGPQETQYF.

This chain connects TRBV28 to TRBJ1-6; D possibly corresponds to TRBD1 (6 bases). This CDR3 has 16 amino acids. Per germline, CDR1 MDHEN and CDR2 SYDVKM. The V end was cut by 6 bases, the J end by 8 bases, with 20 bases between. In DNA form, the CDR3 reads TGTGCCAGCAGCAGTACAGGGTCTACTGTTTATTCACCCCTCCACTTT. It codes for CASSSTGSTVYSPLHF.

The chain joins TRBV2 to TRBJ2-7; TRBD1 aligns across 11 bases. J was trimmed by 6 bases and V by 6 bases; bases with no gene match: 4. In germline, CDR1 is SNHLY, CDR2 FYNNEI. The CDR3 has 13 amino acids. The chain's CDR3 is CASSRDRGTEQYF. The CDR3 nucleotides read TGTGCCAGCAGCCGGGACAGGGGGACCGAGCAGTACTTC.

The chain is built from TRBV5-4 and TRBJ2-7, with D possibly matching TRBD2 (6 bases). The CDR3 extends over 15 amino acids. From germline, CDR1 is SGHNT and CDR2 YYREEE (reference sequence). Trimming shortened V by 0 bases and J by 3 bases, and 13 bases separated the two germline ends. The CDR3 reads CASSLGGRELYEQYF. The CDR3, as DNA: TGTGCCAGCAGCTTGGGGGGACGGGAGCTCTACGAGCAGTACTTC. The whole variable domain, filled in from reference TRBV5-4 and TRBJ2-7, reads ETGVTQSPTHLIKTRGQQVTLRCSSQSGHNTVSWYQQALGQGPQFIFQYYREEENGRGNFPPRFSGLQFPNYSSELNVNALELDDSALYLCASSLGGRELYEQYFGPGTRLTVT.

This clone was counted a single time. The chain combines TRBV20-1 with TRBJ2-5; TRBD1 matches at 7 bases. CDR3 length: 11 amino acids. V trimming: 7 bases; J trimming: 4 bases; junction bases outside the gene matches: 3. The germline V gene encodes CDR1 DFQATT and CDR2 SNEGSKA (reference sequence). The CDR3 sequence: CSVNRGETQYF. The CDR3 nucleotides read TGCAGTGTTAACAGGGGAGAGACCCAGTACTTC.

The rearrangement uses TRBV14 and TRBJ2-1; TRBD1 aligns across 8 bases. CDR3 length: 16 amino acids. V was clipped by 0 bases and J by 3 bases; unmatched bases: 4. CDR1 is SGHDN, CDR2 FVKESK, per germline. The CDR3 spells CASSQDRDRFYNEQFF. CDR3 sequence (DNA): TGTGCCAGCAGCCAAGATCGGGACAGGTTCTACAATGAGCAGTTCTTC.

The chain uses TRBV12-3 or TRBV12-4 and TRBJ1-5, with unresolved D. This CDR3 has 12 amino acids. Trimming took off 7 bases at V and 4 bases at J, with 8 bases between the two ends. This chain's CDR3 is CASTEGNQPQHF. CDR3 nucleotide sequence: TGTGCCAGCACAGAGGGTAATCAGCCCCAGCATTTT.

The V and J genes are TRBV19 and TRBJ1-1, with D tentatively TRBD1 (6 bases). Trimming took off 4 bases at V and 1 base at J, with 25 bases between the two ends. From germline, CDR1 is LNHDA and CDR2 SQIVND (reference sequence). This CDR3 spans 19 amino acids. In DNA form, the CDR3 reads TGTGCCAGTAGTACGGGGGGCCACAGGGTCGCCGCTCAGAACACTGAAGCTTTCTTT. Encoded protein: CASSTGGHRVAAQNTEAFF. Complete variable domain (other parts from reference TRBV19 and TRBJ1-1): DGGITQSPKYLFRKEGQNVTLSCEQNLNHDAMYWYRQDPGQGLRLIYYSQIVNDFQKGDIAEGYSVSREKKESFPLTVTSAQKNPTAFYLCASSTGGHRVAAQNTEAFFGQGTRLTVV.

CDR3 bases: TGTGCCAGCAGTGAATCCACAGGGTGGGGTGAAAAACTGTTTTTT. Protein: CASSESTGWGEKLFF. The chain couples TRBV28 to TRBJ1-4; tentatively, D is TRBD1 (6 bases). V gave up 5 bases and J gave up 7 bases, with 17 bases separating them. Germline CDR1 reads MDHEN; CDR2 reads SYDVKM. The CDR3 is made up of 15 amino acids. Full variable domain (missing parts from reference TRBV28 and TRBJ1-4): DVKVTQSSRYLVKRTGEKVFLECVQDMDHENMFWYRQDPGLGLRLIYFSYDVKMKEKGDIPEGYSVSREKKERFSLILESASTNQTSMYLCASSESTGWGEKLFFGSGTQLSVL.

This chain uses TRBV28 with TRBJ2-2; perhaps TRBD1 as D (5 bases). The V end was cut by 2 bases, the J end by 0 bases, with 7 bases between. Germline CDR1 reads MDHEN; CDR2 reads SYDVKM. This CDR3 has 15 residues. The chain's CDR3 is CASSLQGPNTGELFF. CDR3 nucleotide sequence: TGTGCCAGCAGTTTACAGGGTCCGAACACCGGGGAGCTGTTTTTT.